A single sample is the source of the 9 T cell receptor beta chains below, sequenced in a study of CD8+ T cells in alopecia areata. Reverse transcribed after extraction, RNA yielded cDNA as the sequencing template. Profiled with immunoSEQ multiplex PCR; TCRdb holds only in-frame clones, not every one. The sample lists 150,000 to 200,000 clones, around three fifths occurring once. The treatment denotes: oral pan-JAK inhibitor, 5-10 mg twice daily. The sequenced sample was CD4+ T cells sorted from blood, obtained at week 24, from a patient treated with tofacitinib. These receptor sequences come from a human donor with alopecia areata.

The chain uses TRBV4-2 and TRBJ1-6; D is unclear. Germline lookup yields CDR1 LGHNA and CDR2 YNFKEQ. The V end was cut by 1 base, the J end by 6 bases, with 13 bases between. CDR3 length equals 16 residues. The CDR3 reads CASSQVSGSGNSPLHF. CDR3 nucleotide sequence: TGTGCCAGCAGCCAAGTATCAGGATCGGGTAATTCACCCCTCCACTTT.

The rearrangement uses TRBV30 and TRBJ1-4; 8 nucleotides match TRBD1. Germline V gives CDR1 GTSNPN, CDR2 SVGIG (reference sequence). This CDR3 has 15 residues. The V segment lost 2 bases and the J segment 7 bases; nucleotides outside the gene matches: 9. CDR3 loop: CAWSPDRGRGEKLFF. CDR3 nucleotide sequence: TGTGCCTGGAGTCCTGACAGGGGACGGGGTGAAAAACTGTTTTTT.

This clone appeared a few times. The genes are TRBV14 and TRBJ2-4, with a possible D match to TRBD1 (5 bases). Germline V gives CDR1 SGHDN, CDR2 FVKESK. This CDR3 contains 13 residues. Trimming removed 1 base from V and 4 bases from J, with 5 bases in between. The CDR3 here is CASSQGQKNIQYF. The CDR3 nucleotides read TGTGCCAGCAGCCAAGGACAGAAAAACATTCAGTACTTC.

Details on this clone: At one end the junction does not follow the germline gene, possibly because of a read error. In nucleotides, the CDR3 is TGTGCCAGTATCCCACCGGGACACTACGGCTACACCTTC. Protein: CASIPPGHYGYTF. The gene calls are TRBV19 and TRBJ1-2; TRBD1 is a possible D gene (6 bases). The CDR3 consists of 13 residues. CDR1 and CDR2 from the germline V gene are LNHDA and SQIVND (reference sequence).

This clone was seen only a few times. V and J are TRBV4-1 and TRBJ1-1; D unclear. CDR3 size: 14 residues. V lost 1 base, J lost 0 bases, and 6 bases lay in between. In germline, CDR1 is MGHRA, CDR2 YSYEKL. The CDR3 protein is CASSQGRVNTEAFF. CDR3 bases: TGCGCCAGCAGCCAAGGGAGGGTGAACACTGAAGCTTTCTTT.

J is TRBJ2-7 and V is TRBV10-3, with TRBD1 matching over 9 bases. Trimming took 5 bases from V and 5 from J; bases not matched to a gene: 7. In germline, CDR1 is ENHRY, CDR2 SYGVKD. This CDR3 region has 14 residues. The CDR3 DNA reads as TGTGCCATCAGTTGGGACAGGGACCTTGACGAGCAGTACTTC. This translates into CAISWDRDLDEQYF.

The rearrangement joins TRBV5-1 to TRBJ2-5; TRBD1 aligns across 10 bases. V lost 4 bases and J lost 2; bases outside the gene matches: 5. Germline V gives CDR1 SGHRS, CDR2 YFSETQ. CDR3 length: 15 residues. The CDR3 nucleotides are TGCGCCAGCAGCCTCCGGGACAGGGGACAAGAGACCCAGTACTTC. Its protein is CASSLRDRGQETQYF.

Remarks on this clone: Other nucleotide sequences in the sample specify the same CDR3. The rearrangement links TRBV29-1 to TRBJ2-7, with D possibly matching TRBD2 (5 bases). The germline V gene encodes CDR1 SQVTM and CDR2 ANQGSEA. This CDR3 spans 12 amino acids. The germline V and J ends were trimmed by 3 bases and 1 base, with 7 bases remaining between them. DNA for the CDR3: TGCAGCGTTGATTCGGGGTCCTACGAGCAGTACTTC. Residues: CSVDSGSYEQYF.

This clone was counted between two and nine times. This chain connects TRBV29-1 to TRBJ2-1; D is ambiguous. Germline V gene data show CDR1 as SQVTM and CDR2 as ANQGSEA. The V end lost 5 bases, the J end lost 4 bases, and 15 bases lay between the germline ends. CDR3 size: 14 residues. CDR3 sequence reads: CSVFRRNQYNEQFF. For the CDR3, the DNA is TGCAGCGTTTTCCGACGAAACCAATACAATGAGCAGTTCTTC.